This T cell receptor (beta chain) derives from a study of T cell responses to AZD1222 COVID-19 vaccine. As for the study in general: Whether given at about 4 or about 12 weeks, second doses were pooled. Study observations and caveats: The donor group comprised mostly white British people and more females; the analysis possibly underestimated clonal diversity. At baseline, seropositivity was found in only 5 to 7 AZD1222 recipients. Spike-specific TCR breadth and depth both grew after two AZD1222 doses.

The CDR3 extends over 13 amino acids. V dropped 2 bases and J dropped 8 bases, with 7 bases sitting between them. The germline V gene encodes CDR1 MNHEY and CDR2 SVGAGI. About this clone itself: Its antigen is as yet unknown.

The repertoire was sequenced with immunoSEQ multiplex PCR; TCRdb's copy has only in-frame clones and lacks some. The top ten clones hold approximately 8.5% of a sample with about 120,000 clones, approximately 85% of them seen once. The sequencing used peripheral blood, collected on day 0 of AZD1222 vaccination. The TCR sequence derives from an adult in good health. V is TRBV6-5 and J is TRBJ1-6; D uncertain. CDR3 in DNA: TGTGCCAGCAGTTACGATAGCGATTCACCCCTCCACTTT. Encoded protein: CASSYDSDSPLHF.